This T cell receptor beta chain came from a study of PD-1 blockade in mismatch repair-deficient tumors. Study background: Patients had approximately 13 mismatch repair-deficient cancer types and were previously treated and progressing. Points from the study as a whole: Tumor-resident clones, often undetectable pretreatment in blood, expanded then contracted after pembrolizumab.

All patients were mismatch repair deficient, assessed by either PCR or immunohistochemistry. A few pembrolizumab responders had their TCRs sequenced. This table comes from immunoSEQ multiplex PCR, and its TCRdb copy is limited to in-frame clones, with some not included. In the table there are 100,000 to 150,000 clones, about nine tenths of which are singletons. As concerns this clone: No antigen is known for it. Within the sample, other DNA sequences also encode this same CDR3.

Germline assignment: CDR1 SGHRS and CDR2 YFSETQ. The CDR3 is 14 amino acids. V lost 0 bases to trimming and J lost 1 base, with 7 bases between them. Sequenced here: peripheral blood, sampled 72 weeks after starting pembrolizumab. The chain uses TRBV5-1 and TRBJ2-5; D unresolved. The TCR was taken from an adult with mismatch repair-deficient cancer. CDR3 bases: TGCGCCAGCAGCTTGGGTCGCGGCCAAGAGACCCAGTACTTC. This translates into CASSLGRGQETQYF.